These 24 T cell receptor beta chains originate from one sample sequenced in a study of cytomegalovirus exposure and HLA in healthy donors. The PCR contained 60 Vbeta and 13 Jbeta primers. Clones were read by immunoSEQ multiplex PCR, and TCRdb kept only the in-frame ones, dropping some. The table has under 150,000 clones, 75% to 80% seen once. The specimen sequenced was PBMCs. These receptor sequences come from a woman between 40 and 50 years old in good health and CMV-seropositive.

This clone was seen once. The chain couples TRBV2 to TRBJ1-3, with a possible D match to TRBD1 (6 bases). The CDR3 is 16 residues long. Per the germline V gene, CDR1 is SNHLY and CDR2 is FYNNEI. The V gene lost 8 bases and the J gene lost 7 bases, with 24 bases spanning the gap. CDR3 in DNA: TGTGCCAGCTTGTCCCCCGGCCAGGGGAACGCGAACACCATATATTTT. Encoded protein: CASLSPGQGNANTIYF.

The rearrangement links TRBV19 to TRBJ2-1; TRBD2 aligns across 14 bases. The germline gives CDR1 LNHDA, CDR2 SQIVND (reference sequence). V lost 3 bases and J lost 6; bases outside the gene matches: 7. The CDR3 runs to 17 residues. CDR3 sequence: CASSMWTSGRKSNEQFF. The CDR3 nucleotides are TGTGCCAGTAGTATGTGGACTAGCGGGAGGAAAAGCAATGAGCAGTTCTTC.

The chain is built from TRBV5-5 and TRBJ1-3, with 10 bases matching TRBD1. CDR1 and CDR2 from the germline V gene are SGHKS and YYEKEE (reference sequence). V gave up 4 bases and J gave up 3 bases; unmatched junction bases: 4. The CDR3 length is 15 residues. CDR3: CASSEGQGFGNTIYF. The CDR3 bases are TGTGCCAGCAGCGAGGGACAGGGGTTTGGAAACACCATATATTTT.

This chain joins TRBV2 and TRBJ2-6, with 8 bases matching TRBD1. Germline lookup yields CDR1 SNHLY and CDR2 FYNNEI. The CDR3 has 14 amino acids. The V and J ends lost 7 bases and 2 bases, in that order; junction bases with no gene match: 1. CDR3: CASTGGAGANVLTF. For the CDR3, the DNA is TGTGCCAGCACAGGGGGCGCTGGGGCCAACGTCCTGACTTTC. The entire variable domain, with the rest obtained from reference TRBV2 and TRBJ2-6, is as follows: EPEVTQTPSHQVTQMGQEVILRCVPISNHLYFYWYRQILGQKVEFLVSFYNNEISEKSEIFDDQFSVERPDGSNFTLKIRSTKLEDSAMYFCASTGGAGANVLTFGAGSRLTVL.

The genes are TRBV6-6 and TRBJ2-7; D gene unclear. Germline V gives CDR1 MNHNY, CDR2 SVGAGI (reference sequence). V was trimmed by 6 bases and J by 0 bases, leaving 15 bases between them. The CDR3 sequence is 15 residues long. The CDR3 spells CASSLRQSNSYEQYF. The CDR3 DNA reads TGTGCCAGCAGCTTACGACAATCTAACTCCTACGAGCAGTACTTC.

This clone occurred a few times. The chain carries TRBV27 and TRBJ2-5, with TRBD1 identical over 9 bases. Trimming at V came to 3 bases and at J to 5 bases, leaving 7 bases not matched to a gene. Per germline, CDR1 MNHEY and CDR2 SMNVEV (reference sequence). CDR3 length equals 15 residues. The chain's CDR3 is CASSLATGGRETQYF. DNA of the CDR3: TGTGCCAGCAGTTTGGCGACAGGGGGGCGGGAGACCCAGTACTTC.

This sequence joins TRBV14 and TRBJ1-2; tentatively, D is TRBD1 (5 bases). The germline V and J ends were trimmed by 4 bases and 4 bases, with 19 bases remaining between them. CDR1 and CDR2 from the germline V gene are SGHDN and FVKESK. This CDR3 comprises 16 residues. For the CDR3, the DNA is TGTGCCAGCAGCCGCACCCGACAGTCTACTTCCTATGGCTACACCTTC. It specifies CASSRTRQSTSYGYTF.

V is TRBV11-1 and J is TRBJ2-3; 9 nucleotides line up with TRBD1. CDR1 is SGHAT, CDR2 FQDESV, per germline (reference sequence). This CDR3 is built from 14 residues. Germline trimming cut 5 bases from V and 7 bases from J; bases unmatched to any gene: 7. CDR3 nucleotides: TGTGCCAGCAGCCCGGGACAGGGATCGCATACGCAGTATTTT. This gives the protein CASSPGQGSHTQYF.

The CDR3 region has the DNA TGTGCCAGCAGCCTGGGACTATACAATGAGCAGTTCTTC. Its protein is CASSLGLYNEQFF. This chain links TRBV11-2 with TRBJ2-1, with 7 bases that match TRBD2. Germline CDR1 is SGHAT and CDR2 is FQNNGV. CDR3 length equals 13 residues. The ends lost 5 bases at V and 4 bases at J; junction bases unmatched: 2.

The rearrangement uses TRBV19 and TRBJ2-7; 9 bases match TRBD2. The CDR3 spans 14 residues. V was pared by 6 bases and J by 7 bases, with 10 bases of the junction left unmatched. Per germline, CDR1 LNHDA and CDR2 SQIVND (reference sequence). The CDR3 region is CASSTLAGPREQYF. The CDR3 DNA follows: TGTGCCAGTAGCACACTAGCGGGCCCTAGAGAGCAGTACTTC.

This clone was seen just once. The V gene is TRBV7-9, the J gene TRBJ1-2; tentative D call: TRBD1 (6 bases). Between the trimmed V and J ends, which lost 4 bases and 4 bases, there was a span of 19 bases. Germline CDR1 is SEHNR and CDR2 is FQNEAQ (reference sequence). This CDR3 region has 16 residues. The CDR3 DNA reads TGTGCCAGCAGCTATATCGGGAGGGACAAGGGCTATGGCTACACCTTC. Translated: CASSYIGRDKGYGYTF.

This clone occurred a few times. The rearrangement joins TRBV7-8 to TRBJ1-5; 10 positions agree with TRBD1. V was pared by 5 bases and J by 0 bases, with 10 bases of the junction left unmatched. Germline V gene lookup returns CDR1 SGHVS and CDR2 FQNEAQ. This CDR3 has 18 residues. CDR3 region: CASSPGTGAWSSNQPQHF. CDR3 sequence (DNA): TGTGCCAGCAGCCCCGGGACAGGGGCGTGGAGTAGCAATCAGCCCCAGCATTTT.

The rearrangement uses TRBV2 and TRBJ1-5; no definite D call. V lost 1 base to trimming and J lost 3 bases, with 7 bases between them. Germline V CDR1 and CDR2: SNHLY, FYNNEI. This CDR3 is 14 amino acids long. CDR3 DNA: TGTGCCAGCAGTGAAGGGGCCCTCAATCAGCCCCAGCATTTT. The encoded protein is CASSEGALNQPQHF.

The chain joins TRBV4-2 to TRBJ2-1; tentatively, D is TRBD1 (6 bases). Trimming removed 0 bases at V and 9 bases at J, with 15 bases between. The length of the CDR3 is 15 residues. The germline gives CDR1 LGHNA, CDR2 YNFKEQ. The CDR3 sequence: CASSQEEGVTIEQFF. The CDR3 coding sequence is TGTGCCAGCAGCCAAGAAGAGGGGGTAACGATTGAGCAGTTCTTC.

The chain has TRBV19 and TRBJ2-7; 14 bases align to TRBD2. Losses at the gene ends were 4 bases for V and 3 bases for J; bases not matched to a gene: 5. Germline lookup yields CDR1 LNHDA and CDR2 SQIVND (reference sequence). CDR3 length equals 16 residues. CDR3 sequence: CASSTPGLAGVYEQYF. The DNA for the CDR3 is TGTGCCAGTAGTACCCCGGGACTAGCGGGGGTCTACGAGCAGTACTTC.

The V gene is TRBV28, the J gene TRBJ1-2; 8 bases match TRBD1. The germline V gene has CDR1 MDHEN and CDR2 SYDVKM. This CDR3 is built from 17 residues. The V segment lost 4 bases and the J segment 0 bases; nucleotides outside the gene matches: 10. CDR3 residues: CASSSIGQGRANYGYTF. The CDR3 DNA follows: TGTGCCAGCAGTTCAATTGGACAGGGAAGGGCTAACTATGGCTACACCTTC.

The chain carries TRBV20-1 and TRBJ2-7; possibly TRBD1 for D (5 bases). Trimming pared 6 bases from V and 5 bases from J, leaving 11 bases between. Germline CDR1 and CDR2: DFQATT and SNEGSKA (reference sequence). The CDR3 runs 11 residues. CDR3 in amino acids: CSAIDSDEQYF. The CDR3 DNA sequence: TGCAGTGCGATCGACAGTGACGAGCAGTACTTC.

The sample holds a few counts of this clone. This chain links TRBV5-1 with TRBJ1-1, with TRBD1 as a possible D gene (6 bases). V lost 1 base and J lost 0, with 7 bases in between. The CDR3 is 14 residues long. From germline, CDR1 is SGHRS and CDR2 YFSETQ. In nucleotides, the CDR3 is TGCGCCAGCAGCTTGACAGGGATGAACACTGAAGCTTTCTTT. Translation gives CASSLTGMNTEAFF.

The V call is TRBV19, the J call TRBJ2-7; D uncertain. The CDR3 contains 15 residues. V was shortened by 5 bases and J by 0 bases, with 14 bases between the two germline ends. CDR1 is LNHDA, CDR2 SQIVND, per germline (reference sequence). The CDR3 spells CASSASVRASYEQYF. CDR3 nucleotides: TGTGCCAGTAGTGCATCTGTTAGAGCCTCCTACGAGCAGTACTTC.

DNA for the CDR3: TGTGCCAGCAGCCCGAGTTGGGCTAGCGGGTACTCCTACGAGCAGTACTTC. It translates to CASSPSWASGYSYEQYF. This chain connects TRBV7-8 to TRBJ2-7, with 8 bases identical to TRBD2. V trimming: 5 bases; J trimming: 0 bases; junction bases outside the gene matches: 12. Germline loops: CDR1 SGHVS, CDR2 FQNEAQ. The CDR3 spans 17 residues. Based on the CDR3 plus reference TRBV7-8 and TRBJ2-7, the full variable domain is GAGVSQSPRYKVAKRGQDVALRCDPISGHVSLFWYQQALGQGPEFLTYFQNEAQLDKSGLPSDRFFAERPEGSVSTLKIQRTQQEDSAVYLCASSPSWASGYSYEQYFGPGTRLTVT.

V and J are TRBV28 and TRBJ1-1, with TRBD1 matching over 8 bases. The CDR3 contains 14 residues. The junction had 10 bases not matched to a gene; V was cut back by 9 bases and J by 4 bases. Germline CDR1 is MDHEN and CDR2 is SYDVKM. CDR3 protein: CASLQTGAFTEAFF. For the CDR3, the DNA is TGTGCCAGTCTCCAGACAGGGGCCTTCACTGAAGCTTTCTTT.

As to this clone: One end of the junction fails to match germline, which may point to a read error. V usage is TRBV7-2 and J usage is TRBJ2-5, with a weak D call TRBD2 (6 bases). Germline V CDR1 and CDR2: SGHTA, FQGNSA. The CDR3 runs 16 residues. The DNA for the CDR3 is TGTGCCAGCAGCTACGGGGGAACCGTAAAGAGAGAGGCCCAGTACTTC. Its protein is CASSYGGTVKREAQYF.

The CDR3 sequence: CASSYSRLGETQYF. The CDR3 nucleotides are TGTGCCAGCAGTTACTCGAGGCTTGGGGAGACCCAGTACTTC. The rearrangement uses TRBV6-5 and TRBJ2-5; D call uncertain. The CDR3 runs to 14 residues. Germline CDR1 MNHEY, CDR2 SVGAGI. Trimming stripped 0 bases from V and 5 bases from J, with 10 bases between.

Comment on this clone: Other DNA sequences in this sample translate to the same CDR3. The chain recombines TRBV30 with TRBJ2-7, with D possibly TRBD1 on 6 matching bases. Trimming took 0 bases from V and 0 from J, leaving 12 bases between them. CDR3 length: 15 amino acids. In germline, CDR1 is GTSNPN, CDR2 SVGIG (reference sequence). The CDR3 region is CAWSVRQALSYEQYF. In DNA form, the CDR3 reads TGTGCCTGGAGTGTTCGACAGGCCCTCTCCTACGAGCAGTACTTC.